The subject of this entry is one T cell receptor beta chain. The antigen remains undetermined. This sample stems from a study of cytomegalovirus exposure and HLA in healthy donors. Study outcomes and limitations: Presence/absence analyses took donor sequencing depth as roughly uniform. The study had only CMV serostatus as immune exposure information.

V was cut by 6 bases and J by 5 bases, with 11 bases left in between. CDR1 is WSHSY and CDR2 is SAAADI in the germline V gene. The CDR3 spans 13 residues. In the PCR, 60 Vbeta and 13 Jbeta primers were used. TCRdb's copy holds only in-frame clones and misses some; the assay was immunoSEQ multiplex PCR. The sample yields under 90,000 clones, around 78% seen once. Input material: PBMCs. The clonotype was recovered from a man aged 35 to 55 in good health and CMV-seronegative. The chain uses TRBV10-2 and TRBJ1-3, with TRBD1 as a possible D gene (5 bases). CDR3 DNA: TGCGCCAGCAGCATGACAGAGCGAAACACCATATATTTT. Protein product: CASSMTERNTIYF.